The T cell receptor (beta chain) under discussion was sequenced for a study of blood T cell repertoires in COVID-19. Germline V gene sequence: CDR1 SGHTA, CDR2 FQGNSA. Trimming stripped 5 bases from V and 4 bases from J, with 8 bases between. There are 12 residues in the CDR3. Profiling relied on immunoSEQ multiplex PCR, and the TCRdb table lists in-frame clones only, not all of them. The repertoire holds tens of thousands of clones, around 90% seen once, with roughly a tenth in the top ten. The origin of this receptor is a woman at least 80 years old with active COVID-19. The sequenced sample consisted of peripheral blood. The genes are TRBV7-2 and TRBJ2-5; possibly TRBD1 for D (6 bases). This CDR3 reads CASSTRGETQYF. The CDR3 nucleotides read TGTGCCAGCAGCACCAGGGGAGAGACCCAGTACTTC.